The 31 T cell receptor beta chains reported below all come from one sample, sequenced in a study of blood T cell repertoires in COVID-19. The method was immunoSEQ multiplex PCR; TCRdb's version includes in-frame clones alone and lacks a portion of them. The sample yields roughly 200,000 clones, roughly 89% seen once. Specimen: peripheral blood. The origin of the receptors is a man in his sixties who had recovered from COVID-19.

The J gene is TRBJ2-3, the V gene TRBV6-5; 10 nucleotides match TRBD2. This CDR3 is built from 15 residues. Germline V CDR1 and CDR2: MNHEY, SVGAGI. The ends lost 2 bases at V and 6 bases at J; junction bases unmatched: 5. CDR3 residues: CASSYKRGGIDTQYF. As DNA, the CDR3 is TGTGCCAGCAGTTACAAGCGGGGGGGTATCGATACGCAGTATTTT.

The chain couples TRBV12-3 or TRBV12-4 to TRBJ1-2; D ambiguous. The CDR3 has 11 residues. The V end was cut by 6 bases, the J end by 5 bases, with 7 bases between. The CDR3: CASSPGYGYTF. CDR3 nucleotide sequence: TGTGCCAGCAGCCCAGGATATGGCTACACCTTC.

The chain carries TRBV5-3 and TRBJ1-3, with D tentatively TRBD1 (6 bases). TRBV5-3 is annotated as an ORF whose role is uncertain. Deletions cut 5 bases from V and 4 bases from J, with 13 bases between. CDR3 length equals 14 residues. The CDR3 nucleotides read TGTGCCAGAAGGGGAGCAGGGGAAGGAAACACCATATATTTT. Protein: CARRGAGEGNTIYF.

This chain links TRBV18 with TRBJ2-1; maybe TRBD1 (6 bases). This CDR3 region has 15 residues. CDR1 KGHSH and CDR2 LQKENI come from the germline V gene. V was trimmed by 3 bases and J by 3 bases, leaving 12 bases between them. CDR3 sequence reads: CASSPRDKIYNEQFF. CDR3 coding DNA: TGTGCCAGCTCACCCCGGGACAAGATCTACAATGAGCAGTTCTTC.

Written as DNA, the CDR3 is TGTGCCAGCAGCCCCGGACTCGTAAATGAGCAGTTCTTC. Amino acids: CASSPGLVNEQFF. This rearrangement joins TRBV14 to TRBJ2-1; perhaps TRBD2 as D (5 bases). CDR3 size: 13 residues. V shed 4 bases and J shed 7 bases, with 11 bases lying between them. Germline-derived CDR1 and CDR2 are SGHDN and FVKESK.

The chain employs TRBV5-1 and TRBJ1-4; D is possibly TRBD1 (5 bases). Germline-derived CDR1 and CDR2 are SGHRS and YFSETQ. V was pared by 2 bases and J by 4 bases, with 12 bases between. This CDR3 is built from 15 residues. CDR3 region: CASSLGAGNNEKLFF. The CDR3 nucleotides are TGCGCCAGCAGCTTAGGAGCAGGGAATAATGAAAAACTGTTTTTT.

The V and J genes are TRBV7-3 and TRBJ2-3, with unresolved D. The V and J ends lost 2 bases and 8 bases respectively, with 11 bases between them. CDR1 is SGHTA and CDR2 is FQGTGA in the germline V gene. CDR3 size: 13 residues. CDR3 DNA: TGTGCCAGCAGCTTAGGCTTCCTAGGTACGCAGTATTTT. Residues: CASSLGFLGTQYF. Full variable domain (outside the CDR3, taken from reference TRBV7-3 and TRBJ2-3): GAGVSQTPSNKVTEKGKYVELRCDPISGHTALYWYRQSLGQGPEFLIYFQGTGAADDSGLPNDRFFAVRPEGSVSTLKIQRTERGDSAVYLCASSLGFLGTQYFGPGTRLTVL.

The genes are TRBV4-3 and TRBJ2-6; D gene ambiguous. The ends were cut back, 1 base at V and 4 bases at J, with 2 bases in the middle. Germline-derived CDR1 and CDR2 are LGHNA and YSLEER. The CDR3 covers 13 residues. The CDR3 loop is CASSQVGANVLTF. CDR3 sequence (DNA): TGCGCCAGCAGCCAAGTAGGGGCCAACGTCCTGACTTTC.

The chain joins TRBV4-3 to TRBJ1-2; tentative D call: TRBD1 (6 bases). Germline-derived CDR1 and CDR2 are LGHNA and YSLEER. With 4 bases removed from V and 4 bases from J, the gap between germline ends came to 10 bases. The CDR3 totals 13 residues. The CDR3 region is CASSLTGTYGYTF. The CDR3 region has the DNA TGCGCCAGCAGCCTGACAGGTACCTATGGCTACACCTTC.

This clone was recorded only once. The chain uses TRBV5-1 and TRBJ2-5; 11 bases line up with TRBD2. The CDR3 runs 18 residues. J gave up 7 bases and V 2 bases, and 16 bases lay outside the gene matches. In germline, CDR1 is SGHRS, CDR2 YFSETQ. The CDR3 DNA reads as TGCGCCAGCAGCTTCACCCTAGCGGGGGGCACAAGTCGCGGGACCCAGTACTTC. Protein product: CASSFTLAGGTSRGTQYF.

The chain uses TRBV4-3 and TRBJ1-2; possibly TRBD1 for D (5 bases). V was pared by 0 bases and J by 8 bases, with 13 bases between. Germline V gives CDR1 LGHNA, CDR2 YSLEER. This CDR3 is 14 amino acids long. In nucleotides, the CDR3 is TGCGCCAGCAGCCAAGACCCGACAGCGGGGGGCTACACCTTC. Translation gives CASSQDPTAGGYTF.

V is TRBV5-1 and J is TRBJ2-3; 10 bases are shared with TRBD1. Per germline, CDR1 SGHRS and CDR2 YFSETQ. J was trimmed by 6 bases and V by 4 bases; bases with no gene match: 8. The CDR3 is 15 residues long. The CDR3 DNA reads as TGCGCCAGCAGCATATCCGGGACAGGGGTGGATACGCAGTATTTT. It specifies CASSISGTGVDTQYF.

This clone was detected a few times. V is TRBV19 and J is TRBJ2-7; no reliable D call. The CDR3 has 12 residues. V dropped 4 bases and J dropped 3 bases, with 7 bases sitting between them. The germline gives CDR1 LNHDA, CDR2 SQIVND (reference sequence). This CDR3 reads CASSKAGYEQYF. The CDR3 bases are TGTGCCAGTAGTAAGGCAGGCTACGAGCAGTACTTC.

The chain links TRBV6-5 to TRBJ2-7; tentative D call: TRBD1 (5 bases). Germline loops: CDR1 MNHEY, CDR2 SVGAGI. Between the trimmed V and J ends, which lost 7 bases and 6 bases, there was a span of 16 bases. The CDR3 spans 13 residues. In DNA, the CDR3 is TGTGCCAGCATTTCTAGGGGTTCGGGCGAGCAGTACTTC. It specifies CASISRGSGEQYF.

The chain carries TRBV24-1 and TRBJ2-1, with D possibly TRBD1 on 6 matching bases. V gave up 3 bases and J gave up 2 bases, with 13 bases separating them. Per germline, CDR1 KGHDR and CDR2 SFDVKD. CDR3 size: 16 residues. The CDR3 is CATSDRTASTYNEQFF. As DNA, the CDR3 is TGTGCCACCAGTGATAGGACAGCCTCTACCTACAATGAGCAGTTCTTC.

A single count supports this clone. The J gene is TRBJ1-1, the V gene TRBV6-4, with D possibly being TRBD1 (6 bases). This CDR3 is 16 amino acids long. The V gene lost 0 bases and the J gene lost 1 base, with 12 bases spanning the gap. Germline loops: CDR1 MRHNA, CDR2 SNTAGT. The CDR3 DNA follows: TGTGCCAGCAGTGACTCTGGGGGCAGGGCGAACACTGAAGCTTTCTTT. Protein: CASSDSGGRANTEAFF.

The chain uses TRBV5-1 and TRBJ2-1; 8 bases line up with TRBD1. Looked up from germline, CDR1 is SGHRS and CDR2 is YFSETQ. J gave up 5 bases and V 0 bases, and 4 bases lay outside the gene matches. There are 15 residues in the CDR3. CDR3 coding DNA: TGCGCCAGCAGCTTGGCAGGGGGCACCCACAATGAGCAGTTCTTC. Translating gives CASSLAGGTHNEQFF.

The chain combines TRBV19 with TRBJ2-7; a weak D match, TRBD1 (5 bases). This CDR3 comprises 15 residues. V lost 3 bases and J lost 1, with 13 bases in between. From germline, CDR1 is LNHDA and CDR2 SQIVND (reference sequence). This CDR3 reads CASSIGQGGSYEQYF. The CDR3 DNA follows: TGTGCCAGTAGTATTGGCCAGGGTGGATCCTACGAGCAGTACTTC.

The CDR3 coding sequence is TGTGCCAGCTTCCTAACGGGACAGGGCTATGGCTACACCTTC. Protein sequence: CASFLTGQGYGYTF. The chain recombines TRBV18 with TRBJ1-2; the match to TRBD1 covers 9 bases. The germline gives CDR1 KGHSH, CDR2 LQKENI. The CDR3 consists of 14 residues. Losses at the gene ends were 7 bases for V and 4 bases for J; bases not matched to a gene: 7.

The chain is built from TRBV19 and TRBJ1-5, with D perhaps TRBD1 (5 bases). Trimming shortened V by 5 bases and J by 5 bases, and 13 bases separated the two germline ends. This CDR3 contains 14 residues. Germline V CDR1 and CDR2: LNHDA, SQIVND (reference sequence). CDR3 DNA sequence: TGTGCCAGTAGTCTTGGGGCAGGAGATCAGCCCCAGCATTTT. This codes for CASSLGAGDQPQHF.

J is TRBJ1-2 and V is TRBV28, with TRBD1 as a possible D gene (6 bases). V dropped 5 bases and J dropped 4 bases, with 11 bases sitting between them. From germline, CDR1 is MDHEN and CDR2 SYDVKM. The CDR3 loop spans 13 amino acids. The CDR3 coding sequence is TGTGCCAGCAGTCCCCAGGGGACCTATGGCTACACCTTC. Translating gives CASSPQGTYGYTF.

V and J are TRBV28 and TRBJ2-5; TRBD2 matches at 7 bases. Germline V lookup: CDR1 MDHEN, CDR2 SYDVKM. V was pared by 7 bases and J by 6 bases, with 14 bases of the junction left unmatched. The CDR3 loop spans 15 amino acids. The CDR3: CASTPLGLELKTQYF. The CDR3 nucleotides read TGTGCCAGCACCCCCCTCGGACTAGAGTTAAAGACCCAGTACTTC.

The rearrangement links TRBV28 to TRBJ1-4, with 7 positions matching TRBD1. CDR1 is MDHEN, CDR2 SYDVKM, per germline. The CDR3 length is 13 residues. V lost 4 bases and J lost 10; bases outside the gene matches: 6. The CDR3 here is CASSSGQEGKLFF. CDR3 sequence (DNA): TGTGCCAGCAGTTCCGGACAGGAGGGAAAACTGTTTTTT.

This clone was seen only once. Other nucleotide sequences from this sample produce the same CDR3. This chain links TRBV19 with TRBJ2-3; D is perhaps TRBD2 (6 bases). V was pared by 3 bases and J by 0 bases, with 10 bases between. This CDR3 has 15 residues. CDR1 LNHDA and CDR2 SQIVND come from the germline V gene (reference sequence). The CDR3 sequence is CASSILAASTDTQYF. The CDR3 DNA follows: TGTGCCAGTAGTATCTTAGCGGCCAGCACAGATACGCAGTATTTT.

The chain links TRBV19 to TRBJ1-1; 8 bases fit TRBD1. Trimming took 7 bases from V and 4 from J; bases not matched to a gene: 8. CDR1 and CDR2 from the germline V gene are LNHDA and SQIVND (reference sequence). The CDR3 is 14 amino acids. CDR3 loop: CASNSGGGGTEAFF. The CDR3 DNA is TGTGCCAGTAATTCAGGGGGCGGGGGCACTGAAGCTTTCTTT.

The gene calls are TRBV30 and TRBJ2-5; a weak D match, TRBD2 (7 bases). Germline CDR1 GTSNPN, CDR2 SVGIG (reference sequence). The CDR3 extends over 15 amino acids. The V gene lost 8 bases and the J gene lost 6 bases, with 25 bases spanning the gap. CDR3 region: CAGGSGDLSGKTQYF. Written as DNA, the CDR3 is TGTGCCGGGGGCAGCGGGGACTTATCTGGAAAGACCCAGTACTTC.

The chain employs TRBV9 and TRBJ2-7; D unclear. The CDR3 contains 14 residues. Germline lookup yields CDR1 SGDLS and CDR2 YYNGEE. Trimming took off 0 bases at V and 1 base at J, with 8 bases between the two ends. Written as DNA, the CDR3 is TGTGCCAGCAGCGTAGGTGGCAGTTCCTACGAGCAGTACTTC. It yields the protein CASSVGGSSYEQYF.

The gene calls are TRBV6-6 and TRBJ2-7; D is unclear. Germline V gene lookup returns CDR1 MNHNY and CDR2 SVGAGI (reference sequence). This CDR3 comprises 15 residues. Between the trimmed V and J ends, which lost 4 bases and 0 bases, there was a span of 13 bases. The CDR3 sequence: CASSSPETGSYEQYF. The CDR3, as DNA: TGTGCCAGCAGTTCTCCCGAGACGGGCTCCTACGAGCAGTACTTC.

This sequence joins TRBV29-1 and TRBJ2-7; 7 nucleotides agree with TRBD1. The V gene's germline CDR1 is SQVTM and CDR2 ANQGSEA. Trimming took 6 bases from V and 3 from J; bases not matched to a gene: 5. This CDR3 region has 12 residues. In DNA, the CDR3 is TGCAGCGTCCAAGGACAGGACTACGAGCAGTACTTC. Encoded protein: CSVQGQDYEQYF.

The chain has TRBV12-3 or TRBV12-4 and TRBJ1-2; no firm D call. The V end lost 4 bases, the J end lost 7 bases, and 13 bases lay between the germline ends. This CDR3 has 13 amino acids. The CDR3 protein is CASSSQSGFGYTF. The DNA of the CDR3 is TGTGCCAGCAGTTCCCAGTCGGGGTTTGGCTACACCTTC.

The rearrangement uses TRBV28 and TRBJ1-3, with a possible D match to TRBD1 (5 bases). Germline V gives CDR1 MDHEN, CDR2 SYDVKM. The ends were cut back, 8 bases at V and 9 bases at J, with 8 bases in the middle. The CDR3 covers 10 residues. CDR3 DNA: TGTGCCAGCGGCCAGGGCACCATATATTTT. Translated: CASGQGTIYF.